This T cell receptor (beta chain) derives from a study of blood T cell repertoires in COVID-19. Trimming left V 0 bases short and J 7 bases short, with 12 bases between. CDR1 and CDR2 from the germline V gene are SGHAT and FQNNGV. The CDR3 length is 14 residues. Sequencing used immunoSEQ multiplex PCR; TCRdb keeps in-frame clones, though not all of them. Of under 300,000 clones in the sample, approximately 80% are singletons; the top ten hold around 6.5%. This sequence was found in a woman aged 60 to 75 with active or convalescent COVID-19. The source material was peripheral blood. The chain recombines TRBV11-2 with TRBJ1-1; weak D call: TRBD1 (6 bases). CDR3 sequence reads: CASSLDRGGFEAFF. As DNA, the CDR3 is TGTGCCAGCAGCTTAGACAGGGGCGGATTTGAAGCTTTCTTT.